Here is one T cell receptor beta chain with its context. Its antigen remains unknown. Germline V gene sequence: CDR1 MNHEY, CDR2 SVGAGI. This CDR3 is built from 16 residues. Trimming took 0 bases from V and 3 from J; bases not matched to a gene: 3. This sample was included in a study of early T cells in non-severe SARS-CoV-2 infection. Study-level findings and limits: Matching against VDJdb likely underestimated virus-specific expansions, favoring anti-spike CD8.

Unique molecular identifiers were added to individual cDNA molecules. TCRdb ran MiXCR on the 5' RACE reads and lists one entry per CDR3 protein. This table holds roughly 86,000 distinct CDR3 sequences, roughly 6% found once. The sequence derives from an adult who was a healthcare worker with PCR-confirmed SARS-CoV-2 infection or an uninfected control (not recorded which). Material for sequencing was whole blood. The chain carries TRBV6-5 and TRBJ1-4; TRBD1 matches 8 bases. CDR3 DNA: TGTGCCAGCAGTTACTCGACAGGGGCATCTAATGAAAAACTGTTTTTT. Its protein product is CASSYSTGASNEKLFF.